The entry that follows covers one T cell receptor (beta chain) sequence. As yet, its antigen is unknown. This sample is drawn from a study of cytomegalovirus exposure and HLA in healthy donors. Though probably carrying unrecorded immune exposures, donors were nominally healthy at sampling. Study-wide points: The study carried out a later analysis of TCR beta sequences. It associated approximately 16,000 of them with specific HLA alleles at a false discovery rate of 0.05. With later analysis, a missense DCLRE1C variant became linked to TCR beta V- and J-gene trimming. The likely explanation for a cluster of highly shared sequence variants was sequencing artifact.

13 Jbeta primers and 60 Vbeta primers were used for the PCR. Assay used: immunoSEQ multiplex PCR; TCRdb lists only in-frame clones, some missing. The sample includes approximately 120,000 clones, 73% of them seen just once. The sample comprised PBMCs. The sequence was obtained from a man in his forties in good health and CMV-seronegative.

This chain's CDR3 is CASSFRVVSSGELFF. DNA for the CDR3: TGTGCCAGCAGCTTCAGGGTTGTATCCTCCGGGGAGCTGTTTTTT. The V and J genes are TRBV7-9 and TRBJ2-2; D possibly corresponds to TRBD1 (5 bases). Trimming cost V 3 bases and J 6 bases, with 14 bases left between them. Germline CDR1 SEHNR, CDR2 FQNEAQ (reference sequence). The CDR3 totals 15 residues. The whole variable domain, filled in from reference TRBV7-9 and TRBJ2-2, reads DTGVSQNPRHKITKRGQNVTFRCDPISEHNRLYWYRQTLGQGPEFLTYFQNEAQLEKSRLLSDRFSAERPKGSFSTLEIQRTEQGDSAMYLCASSFRVVSSGELFFGEGSRLTVL.